The T cell receptor beta chain described here comes from a study of blood T cell repertoires in COVID-19. About the research overall: T cells, B-cell-depleted T cells, or PBMCs provided the cDNA or gDNA that served as material.

This clone was recorded only once. Participants, 18 to 89 years old, spanned fewer than 30 US areas. Two negative PCRs, clearance, or symptom resolution characterized the recovered Cohort 3 donors. The CDR3 extends over 15 amino acids. CDR1 is SEHNR, CDR2 FQNEAQ, per germline (reference sequence). The V and J ends lost 5 bases and 5 bases respectively, with 16 bases between them. Original analysis: Amplification with reference gene primers provided the estimates of nucleated cell counts. TCRdb's copy holds only in-frame clones and misses some; the assay was immunoSEQ multiplex PCR. V and J calls and clone size come straight from that table; D and trimming were deduced from the DNA. The sample lists around 250,000 clones, 80% to 90% occurring once.

J is TRBJ2-1 and V is TRBV7-9; D may be TRBD2 (6 bases). The clonotype comes from a man in his late teens or twenties who had recovered from COVID-19. Sequencing was done on a sample of PBMCs or T cells enriched from blood (not recorded which). This CDR3 reads CASSAPGTPNNEQFF. The CDR3 coding sequence is TGTGCCAGCAGCGCTCCCGGGACTCCAAACAATGAGCAGTTCTTC.